These 26 T cell receptor beta chains were sequenced from one sample in a study of monozygotic twins with inflammatory bowel disease. TCRdb reprocessed the 5' RACE reads; each CDR3 protein has one entry and no DNA is given. In total, the table holds a few hundred thousand distinct CDR3 sequences. Sequencing used blood. The receptors come from a human donor with ulcerative colitis or Crohn's disease, or a healthy co-twin of an affected twin (not recorded which).

This CDR3 is CSSISGGLYNEQFF. The chain combines TRBV20-1 with TRBJ2-1. Germline values: CDR1 DFQATT, CDR2 SNEGSKA (reference sequence). This CDR3 contains 14 residues.

The chain has TRBV11-2 and TRBJ1-1; TCRdb outputs TRBD1, but without DNA this stays unchecked. The CDR3 spans 15 residues. Germline CDR1 reads SGHAT; CDR2 reads FQNNGV. CDR3 residues: CASSLEPGMRAEAFF.

The chain is built from TRBV20-1 and TRBJ1-2; TCRdb's assignment of TRBD1 cannot be checked, as there is no DNA. The CDR3 contains 15 residues. CDR1 and CDR2 from the germline V gene are DFQATT and SNEGSKA (reference sequence). CDR3 amino acids: CSARDAGGTGQSYTF.

The chain couples TRBV19 to TRBJ2-3. Germline V gives CDR1 LNHDA, CDR2 SQIVND (reference sequence). The CDR3 has 12 amino acids. The CDR3 sequence: CASSIHRDTQYF. Full variable domain (missing parts from reference TRBV19 and TRBJ2-3): DGGITQSPKYLFRKEGQNVTLSCEQNLNHDAMYWYRQDPGQGLRLIYYSQIVNDFQKGDIAEGYSVSREKKESFPLTVTSAQKNPTAFYLCASSIHRDTQYFGPGTRLTVL.

The V call is TRBV28, the J call TRBJ2-5; TCRdb selects TRBD2, and the lack of DNA leaves this call unchecked. Looked up from germline, CDR1 is MDHEN and CDR2 is SYDVKM. This CDR3 region has 16 residues. The CDR3 region is CASSLSASGRQETQYF.

This chain links TRBV18 with TRBJ1-1; as DNA is missing, the TRBD1 call by TCRdb cannot be tested. The CDR3 is 13 residues long. Per the germline V gene, CDR1 is KGHSH and CDR2 is LQKENI. The CDR3 loop reads CASSAGHGYDAFF.

The rearrangement joins TRBV20-1 to TRBJ1-5; TCRdb selects TRBD1, and the lack of DNA leaves this call unchecked. Germline CDR1 DFQATT, CDR2 SNEGSKA (reference sequence). There are 14 residues in the CDR3. CDR3 protein: CSASGTGTNQPQHF.

This chain links TRBV5-1 with TRBJ1-2. This CDR3 comprises 16 residues. Germline loops: CDR1 SGHRS, CDR2 YFSETQ. CDR3 sequence: CASSLEANGRPYGYTF.

J is TRBJ2-6 and V is TRBV4-3; the D call of TRBD2 rests on TCRdb alone, since no DNA is present to check it. The CDR3 is made up of 18 amino acids. Germline V gene sequence: CDR1 LGHNA, CDR2 YSLEER. Here the CDR3 reads CASSHYTSGTSGANVLTF.

The chain joins TRBV5-1 to TRBJ2-2; TCRdb designates TRBD1, a call that cannot be tested without DNA. This CDR3 is built from 15 residues. CDR1 and CDR2 (germline): SGHRS, YFSETQ. The CDR3 reads CASSSWTTATGELFF.

V is TRBV20-1 and J is TRBJ1-1; with no DNA, the TCRdb D assignment of TRBD1 cannot be verified. CDR1 and CDR2 from the germline V gene are DFQATT and SNEGSKA (reference sequence). There are 13 residues in the CDR3. This CDR3 reads CSARTGLNTEAFF.

The chain joins TRBV7-2 to TRBJ2-7. Germline CDR1 is SGHTA and CDR2 is FQGNSA. This CDR3 comprises 12 residues. CDR3 protein: CASSLATYEQYF.

V is TRBV7-6 and J is TRBJ1-5; TCRdb reports TRBD1, a call that lacks DNA to check it against. Looked up from germline, CDR1 is SGHVS and CDR2 is FNYEAQ. The CDR3 runs to 14 residues. The CDR3 is CASSQGGRHQPQHF. Supplemented by reference TRBV7-6 and TRBJ1-5, the full variable domain reads GAGVSQSPRYKVTKRGQDVALRCDPISGHVSLYWYRQALGQGPEFLTYFNYEAQQDKSGLPNDRFSAERPEGSISTLTIQRTEQRDSAMYRCASSQGGRHQPQHFGDGTRLSIL.

The V gene is TRBV20-1, the J gene TRBJ2-1. CDR1 and CDR2 from the germline V gene are DFQATT and SNEGSKA (reference sequence). The CDR3 consists of 14 residues. This chain's CDR3 is CSARVATSYNEQFF.

The V and J genes are TRBV7-2 and TRBJ2-7; TCRdb calls TRBD1, which cannot be checked without DNA. Germline V CDR1 and CDR2: SGHTA, FQGNSA. The CDR3 runs to 13 residues. CDR3 protein: CASSLGPSGEQYF.

V usage is TRBV20-1 and J usage is TRBJ1-2; TCRdb's D call of TRBD1 is untestable without DNA. Germline V gene data show CDR1 as DFQATT and CDR2 as SNEGSKA (reference sequence). This CDR3 contains 15 residues. CDR3 protein: CSATRTGAPLYGYTF.

This rearrangement joins TRBV29-1 to TRBJ1-2; checking the TCRdb D call of TRBD1 is not possible without DNA. The germline gives CDR1 SQVTM, CDR2 ANQGSEA. The CDR3 loop spans 12 amino acids. CDR3 loop: CSFAGTGNGYTF.

This chain joins TRBV20-1 and TRBJ2-7. Germline assignment: CDR1 DFQATT and CDR2 SNEGSKA (reference sequence). There are 15 residues in the CDR3. This CDR3 reads CSASTPKVTSYEQYF.

The chain has TRBV7-9 and TRBJ2-7; the TCRdb call, TRBD1, lacks DNA for checking. Germline V gives CDR1 SEHNR, CDR2 FQNEAQ (reference sequence). CDR3 length: 12 residues. The CDR3: CASSHDSFGQYF.

The chain is built from TRBV15 and TRBJ2-3; as DNA is missing, the TRBD1 call by TCRdb cannot be tested. This CDR3 contains 16 residues. Germline loops: CDR1 LNHNV, CDR2 YYDKDF (reference sequence). CDR3 sequence: CATSPGQGLREDTQYF.

The CDR3 spells CASSPTGISYNEQFF. This chain links TRBV18 with TRBJ2-1; TCRdb designates TRBD1, a call that cannot be tested without DNA. The CDR3 runs 15 residues. Germline V lookup: CDR1 KGHSH, CDR2 LQKENI.

The rearrangement uses TRBV7-2 and TRBJ2-2; TCRdb names TRBD1, which stays unverified in the absence of DNA. This CDR3 is built from 14 residues. CDR1 is SGHTA and CDR2 is FQGNSA in the germline V gene. CDR3 residues: CASSRDTWSGELFF. The full variable domain, completed using reference TRBV7-2 and TRBJ2-2, is GAGVSQSPSNKVTEKGKDVELRCDPISGHTALYWYRQSLGQGLEFLIYFQGNSAPDKSGLPSDRFSAERTGGSVSTLTIQRTQQEDSAVYLCASSRDTWSGELFFGEGSRLTVL.

The rearrangement joins TRBV29-1 to TRBJ1-2. Germline V gene lookup returns CDR1 SQVTM and CDR2 ANQGSEA. This CDR3 comprises 13 residues. The chain's CDR3 is CSVAQTVNYGYTF.

V is TRBV20-1 and J is TRBJ1-2. Germline V gives CDR1 DFQATT, CDR2 SNEGSKA (reference sequence). The CDR3 is made up of 14 amino acids. CDR3 loop: CSARPPQDDYGYTF.

The chain recombines TRBV28 with TRBJ2-7; TCRdb names TRBD1, which stays unverified in the absence of DNA. The CDR3 runs to 14 residues. Germline values: CDR1 MDHEN, CDR2 SYDVKM. This chain's CDR3 is CASRGTVPSYEQYF. The full variable domain, completed using reference TRBV28 and TRBJ2-7, is DVKVTQSSRYLVKRTGEKVFLECVQDMDHENMFWYRQDPGLGLRLIYFSYDVKMKEKGDIPEGYSVSREKKERFSLILESASTNQTSMYLCASRGTVPSYEQYFGPGTRLTVT.

The CDR3: CASSVAFSGPYEQYF. This chain links TRBV9 with TRBJ2-7. This CDR3 is built from 15 residues. Germline assignment: CDR1 SGDLS and CDR2 YYNGEE.